Here is one TCR beta chain with its context. The CDR3 runs 15 residues. Germline V lookup: CDR1 KGHSH, CDR2 LQKENI. The V segment lost 0 bases and the J segment 9 bases; nucleotides outside the gene matches: 7. The sample is drawn from a study of blood T cell repertoires in COVID-19. About the research overall: Acute-phase and convalescent COVID-19 samples originated in the United States, Italy and Spain.

Generated by immunoSEQ multiplex PCR, the TCRdb table keeps only in-frame clones and is missing some. The top ten clones hold about 14% of a sample with around 33,000 clones, 60% to 80% of them seen once. The gene calls are TRBV18 and TRBJ2-1, with 8 bases lining up with TRBD1. This sequence originates from an elderly man with active or convalescent COVID-19. What was sequenced was peripheral blood. In nucleotides, the CDR3 is TGTGCCAGCTCACCACCCGGGACAGGTTTCGGTGAGCAGTTCTTC. It translates to CASSPPGTGFGEQFF.